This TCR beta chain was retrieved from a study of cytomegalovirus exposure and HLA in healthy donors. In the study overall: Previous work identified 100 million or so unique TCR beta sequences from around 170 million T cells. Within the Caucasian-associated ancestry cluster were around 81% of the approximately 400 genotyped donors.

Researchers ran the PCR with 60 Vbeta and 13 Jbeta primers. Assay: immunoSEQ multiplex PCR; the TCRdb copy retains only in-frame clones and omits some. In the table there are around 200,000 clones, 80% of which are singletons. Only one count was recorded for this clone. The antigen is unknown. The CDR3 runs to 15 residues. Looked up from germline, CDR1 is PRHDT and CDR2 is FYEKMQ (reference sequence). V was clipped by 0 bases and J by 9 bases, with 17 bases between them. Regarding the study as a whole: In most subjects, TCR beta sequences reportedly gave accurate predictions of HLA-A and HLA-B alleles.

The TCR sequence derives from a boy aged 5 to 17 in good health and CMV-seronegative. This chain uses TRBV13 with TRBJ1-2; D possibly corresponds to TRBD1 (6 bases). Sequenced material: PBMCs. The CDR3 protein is CASSLGYDRRQSYTF. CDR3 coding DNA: TGTGCCAGCAGCTTAGGATACGACAGGAGGCAGAGCTACACCTTC.